Listed below are T cell receptor beta chains from one sample, sequenced in a study of T cells in Graves' hyperthyroidism and ophthalmopathy. In TCRdb, the multiplex PCR reads were re-called with MiXCR into one record per CDR3 protein. This table holds 600,000 or so distinct CDR3 sequences, about 14% found once. Sequenced: blood. The source is a woman in her 50s with Graves' ophthalmopathy. Both conserved end residues are part of each CDR3. D genes are given only for firm matches. Clone sizes are given selectively: once, few, many, or a class where the clone is expanded.

cdr3_nt cdr3_aa d_call j_call v_call clone_size
TGCGCCAGCAGTGAAGTCGGTATGGGGTCACCCCTCCACTTT CASSEVGMGSPLHF - TRBJ1-6 TRBV10-1 -
TGTGCCAGCAGCAAACTGGGACAGGACAATCAGCCCCAGCATTTT CASSKLGQDNQPQHF TRBD1 TRBJ1-5 TRBV28 many
TGTGCCTGGAGTCAGGAGGACAGGGAACTTAATGCAACTAATGAAAAACTGTTTTTT CAWSQEDRELNATNEKLFF TRBD1 TRBJ1-4 TRBV30 many
TGTGCCAGCAGTTTAGCGGACAGGCGAGATAGGACCTACGAGCAGTACTTC CASSLADRRDRTYEQYF TRBD1 TRBJ2-7 TRBV27 many
TGCAGTGGACAAGCGGGAGTAGGCTACGAGCAGTACTTC CSGQAGVGYEQYF TRBD2 TRBJ2-7 TRBV20-1 many
TGTGCCAGCAGTTTATTAGGACTAGTTTTGGATGAGCAGTTCTTC CASSLLGLVLDEQFF TRBD2 TRBJ2-1 TRBV12-3/TRBV12-4 few
TGTGCCAGCAGCTCCGGGACTAGGACTCCTATCGCCTACAATGAGCAGTTCTTC CASSSGTRTPIAYNEQFF TRBD2 TRBJ2-1 TRBV11-2 many
TGTGCCAGCAGGTCCGGGACACCATCATCCGAGCAGTACTTC CASRSGTPSSEQYF - TRBJ2-7 TRBV28 medium-sized
TGTGCCAGCAGACTATCCATACAGCAATCTGCATTGGAGACCCAGTACTTC CASRLSIQQSALETQYF - TRBJ2-5 TRBV5-5 many
TGTGCCAGCAGCGGGGACAGGGCTAGTCGGCCCCAGCATTTT CASSGDRASRPQHF TRBD1 TRBJ1-5 TRBV11-3 many
TGCAGTGCAACCCTGACTAGCGTGGAGCAGTACTTC CSATLTSVEQYF TRBD2 TRBJ2-7 TRBV20-1 many
TGCGCCAGCAGCTCCGGACTAGCGGGGTTCGTCGACAATGAGCAGTTCTTC CASSSGLAGFVDNEQFF TRBD2 TRBJ2-1 TRBV5-1 many
TGTGCCAGCAGCGCCGGGACAGGGGACGGGACCCAGTACTTC CASSAGTGDGTQYF TRBD1 TRBJ2-5 TRBV9 -
TGTGCCAGCAGCTTGCCGGGACTAGCGGTTAGAGGCAAGAGTCATACGCAGTATTTT CASSLPGLAVRGKSHTQYF TRBD2 TRBJ2-3 TRBV5-6 few
TGCAGTGCCACAGGAGGGTCGGTCACTGAAGCTTTCTTT CSATGGSVTEAFF - TRBJ1-1 TRBV20-1 many
TGTGCCAGCAGTTACTCGCGTAGTAGCACGAGCTCCTACAATGAGCAGTTCTTC CASSYSRSSTSSYNEQFF - TRBJ2-1 TRBV6-2/TRBV6-3 few
TGTGCCAGCAGGTCCCGGCTAGCGGGAGGAGAGACCCAGTACTTC CASRSRLAGGETQYF TRBD2 TRBJ2-5 TRBV28 many
TGTGCCAGCAGTGAAGCCGGGAACGTGGGGTATGAAAAACTGTTTTTT CASSEAGNVGYEKLFF - TRBJ1-4 TRBV2 many
TGCGCCAGCAGCGTACGGACGGACAATGAGCAGTTCTTC CASSVRTDNEQFF - TRBJ2-1 TRBV5-1 many
TGTGCCAGCAGCTCCTCAGGACTAGTAACCTACAATGAGCAGTTCTTC CASSSSGLVTYNEQFF TRBD2 TRBJ2-1 TRBV5-8 few
TGTGCCAGCAGCTACCGAGTGGGCCAGCTCTTTTCTGGAAACACCATATATTTT CASSYRVGQLFSGNTIYF - TRBJ1-3 TRBV11-2 -
TGCGCCAGCAGCTTGCGGGCAGGTTCCACTGAAGCTTTCTTT CASSLRAGSTEAFF - TRBJ1-1 TRBV5-1 many
TGTGCCAGCAGCTTACAGGGGGCGATGACCGGGGAGCTGTTTTTT CASSLQGAMTGELFF TRBD1 TRBJ2-2 TRBV7-2 many
TGTGCCAGCAGCCAAAGGACAGGACCGAGCTCTGGAAACACCATATATTTT CASSQRTGPSSGNTIYF TRBD1 TRBJ1-3 TRBV7-9 -
TGTGCCAGCTCACCTCTAGCGGGAGCTCTTACCGGGGAGCTGTTTTTT CASSPLAGALTGELFF TRBD2 TRBJ2-2 TRBV18 -
TGTGCCAGCAGCTTGGTGGCAGGGATCACTGAAGCTTTCTTT CASSLVAGITEAFF - TRBJ1-1 TRBV5-5 -
TGTGCCAGCAGCTTATTCGCCCCTCGGGCTAGCGGGGTGAGAAGCACAGATACGCAGTATTTT CASSLFAPRASGVRSTDTQYF TRBD2 TRBJ2-3 TRBV11-3 many
TGTGCCAGCAGTTTTGTACCTCCCTTAAGGTCCTACGAGCAGTACTTC CASSFVPPLRSYEQYF - TRBJ2-7 TRBV27 few
TGTGCCAGCAGGCCCGACAGTGTGCAGCCCCAGCATTTT CASRPDSVQPQHF - TRBJ1-5 TRBV28 many
TGTGCCAGTAATAGACCCGGGACAGGGAGGCTAGCGGAGTACAATGAGCAGTTCTTC CASNRPGTGRLAEYNEQFF TRBD1 TRBJ2-1 TRBV19 -
TGCGCCAGCAGCTTGGGGACTAGCGGAACCTTCACAGATACGCAGTATTTT CASSLGTSGTFTDTQYF TRBD2 TRBJ2-3 TRBV5-1 many
TGTGCCAGCAGCTGGGGGACATATAATCAGCCCCAGCATTTT CASSWGTYNQPQHF - TRBJ1-5 TRBV6-2/TRBV6-3 few
TGCAGTGCTCCCTCCATGACGATATACAATGAGCAGTTCTTC CSAPSMTIYNEQFF - TRBJ2-1 TRBV20-1 many
TGTGCCAGCAGCTTAGGGTCCCGTCTAGCGGGAGGGTACACCGGGGAGCTGTTTTTT CASSLGSRLAGGYTGELFF TRBD2 TRBJ2-2 TRBV7-2 many
TGTGCCAGCAGTATGGGACTAGCGGGAACCGCTAACACCGGGGAGCTGTTTTTT CASSMGLAGTANTGELFF TRBD2 TRBJ2-2 TRBV5-4 -
TGTGCCAGCAGCCCCCGGACTAGGGTGGTGACAGATACGCAGTATTTT CASSPRTRVVTDTQYF TRBD2 TRBJ2-3 TRBV7-6 many
TGTGCCAGCAGTTTGTCGCAAGCCGTTAACACCGGGGAGCTGTTTTTT CASSLSQAVNTGELFF - TRBJ2-2 TRBV28 many
TGTGCTAGTGGCCATAAAACAGGGAACACTGAAGCTTTCTTT CASGHKTGNTEAFF - TRBJ1-1 TRBV12-5 -
TGTGCCACCCGACCAACCGTCTCCTATGGCTACACCTTC CATRPTVSYGYTF - TRBJ1-2 TRBV6-1 -
TGTGCCAGTAGTCCCGCTTTACGGAGCTACACCTTC CASSPALRSYTF - TRBJ1-2 TRBV19 few
TGTGCCAGCAGCTTATCAGGGGGCACCTATGGCTACACCTTC CASSLSGGTYGYTF TRBD1 TRBJ1-2 TRBV7-2 many
TGCAGCGTTGATCCTGGGACCGGGGAGCTGTTTTTT CSVDPGTGELFF - TRBJ2-2 TRBV29-1 few
TGTGCCAGCCCACCAGGGGGAGGGCCCTACAATGAGCAGTACTTC CASPPGGGPYNEQYF - TRBJ2-7 TRBV18 -
TGTGCCAGCAGCTCAGGACTAGCGGGAGGAACCTACAATGAGCAGTTCTTC CASSSGLAGGTYNEQFF TRBD2 TRBJ2-1 TRBV5-6 -
TGTGCCAGTAGTATTAGGACTAGCGGGAATGGAGTCTACGAGCAGTACTTC CASSIRTSGNGVYEQYF TRBD2 TRBJ2-7 TRBV19 -
TGTGCCAGCAGCTTAGCGCATGCACTCTATGGCTACACCTTC CASSLAHALYGYTF - TRBJ1-2 TRBV7-9 many
TGTGCCAGCAGTTACTCGATTGAGGACACAAGCTATGGCTACACCTTC CASSYSIEDTSYGYTF - TRBJ1-2 TRBV6-2/TRBV6-3 -
TGTGCCAGCAGGATACTAGGCGGAGAGACCCAGTACTTC CASRILGGETQYF - TRBJ2-5 TRBV28 few
TGTGCCAGCAGTTTTGGGGGGCCCTCCTACGAGCAGTACTTC CASSFGGPSYEQYF - TRBJ2-7 TRBV28 many
TGTGCCAGCAGCTTAGCGGGTAGCGGGCACTACAATGAGCAGTTCTTC CASSLAGSGHYNEQFF TRBD2 TRBJ2-1 TRBV7-2 many
TGTGCCAGTAGTATTTTGGGGGGACAGGGGGTCACCGGGGAGCTGTTTTTT CASSILGGQGVTGELFF TRBD1 TRBJ2-2 TRBV19 -
TGTGCCAGTAGTATCCTAGGGACTAGCGGGAGTAGTAGGGACATTCAGTACTTC CASSILGTSGSSRDIQYF TRBD2 TRBJ2-4 TRBV19 once
TGTGCCAGCAGTTTTAGGGGACAGCCTTACAATGAGCAGTTCTTC CASSFRGQPYNEQFF TRBD1 TRBJ2-1 TRBV28 many
TGTGCCTGGAGTCTCGCTACGGAGCAGTACTTC CAWSLATEQYF - TRBJ2-7 TRBV30 many
TGTGCCACCAGCAGAGTTTACGGCGGCTACGAGCAGTACTTC CATSRVYGGYEQYF - TRBJ2-7 TRBV15 many
TGCAGTGCTAGACCCCGCCAGGGGTTACACATTCAGTACTTC CSARPRQGLHIQYF - TRBJ2-4 TRBV20-1 -